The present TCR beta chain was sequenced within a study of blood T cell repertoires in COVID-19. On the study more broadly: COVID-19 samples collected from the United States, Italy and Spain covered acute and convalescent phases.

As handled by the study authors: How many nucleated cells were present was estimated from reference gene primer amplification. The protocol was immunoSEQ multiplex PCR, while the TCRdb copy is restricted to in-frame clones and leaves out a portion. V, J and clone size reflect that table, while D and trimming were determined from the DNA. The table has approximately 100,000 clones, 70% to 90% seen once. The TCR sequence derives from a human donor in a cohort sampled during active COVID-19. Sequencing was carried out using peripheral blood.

This CDR3 is CASSEYRLAGAGEQYF. The CDR3 region has the DNA TGTGCCAGCAGTGAATACCGACTAGCGGGAGCGGGAGAGCAGTACTTC. The chain links TRBV25-1 to TRBJ2-7; 12 bases map to TRBD2. This CDR3 has 16 residues. Germline CDR1 is MGHDK and CDR2 is SYGVNS. V dropped 0 bases and J dropped 7; count of bases not matched to a gene: 7.